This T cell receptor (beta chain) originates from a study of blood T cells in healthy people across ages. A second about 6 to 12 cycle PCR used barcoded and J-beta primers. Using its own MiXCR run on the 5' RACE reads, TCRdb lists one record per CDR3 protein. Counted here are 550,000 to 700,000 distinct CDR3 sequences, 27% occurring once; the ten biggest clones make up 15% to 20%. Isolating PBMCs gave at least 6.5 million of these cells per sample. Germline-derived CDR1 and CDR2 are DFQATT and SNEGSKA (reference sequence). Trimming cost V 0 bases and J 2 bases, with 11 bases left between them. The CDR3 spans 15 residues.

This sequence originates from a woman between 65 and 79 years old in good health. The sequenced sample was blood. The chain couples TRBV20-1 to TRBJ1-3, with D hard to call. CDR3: CSAREGSDAGNTIYF. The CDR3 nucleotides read TGCAGTGCTAGAGAAGGGAGTGATGCTGGAAACACCATATATTTT.